The sequence of this TCR beta chain was determined in a study of radiotherapy plus CTLA-4 blockade in lung cancer. General study findings and limits: Clones of tumor-derived TCRs expanded in blood after radiotherapy plus ipilimumab.

The table lists this clone with a few counts. Its specificity is not known. The assay was immunoSEQ multiplex PCR, and TCRdb's table has in-frame clones only and misses some. Of 80,000 to 100,000 clones listed, 65% to 85% are singletons. This CDR3 comprises 15 residues. V dropped 4 bases and J dropped 2; count of bases not matched to a gene: 4. CDR1 is MRHNA, CDR2 SNTAGT, per germline. The source material was peripheral blood, sampled from a patient treated with radiotherapy plus ipilimumab. This sequence joins TRBV6-4 and TRBJ1-5; 8 bases agree with TRBD1. The receptor comes from a human donor with non-small cell lung cancer who had a partial response to radiotherapy plus ipilimumab. Some clones in this sample may be carry-over from other donors' samples. As DNA, the CDR3 is TGTGCCAGCAGTGTAGGACAGGGAGGCAATCAGCCCCAGCATTTT. Translating it yields CASSVGQGGNQPQHF.